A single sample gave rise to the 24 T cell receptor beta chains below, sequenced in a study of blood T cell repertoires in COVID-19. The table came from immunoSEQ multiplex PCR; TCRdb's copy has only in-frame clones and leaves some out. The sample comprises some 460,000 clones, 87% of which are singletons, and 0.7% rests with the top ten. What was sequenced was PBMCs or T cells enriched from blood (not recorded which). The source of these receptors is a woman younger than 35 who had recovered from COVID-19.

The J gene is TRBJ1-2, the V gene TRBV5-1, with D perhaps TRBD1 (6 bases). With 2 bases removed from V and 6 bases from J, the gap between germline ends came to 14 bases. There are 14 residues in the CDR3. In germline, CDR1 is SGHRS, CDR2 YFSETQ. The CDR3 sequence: CASSFGGGGDGYTF. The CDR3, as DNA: TGCGCCAGCAGCTTTGGGGGCGGGGGAGATGGCTACACCTTC. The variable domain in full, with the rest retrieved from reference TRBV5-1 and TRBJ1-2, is KAGVTQTPRYLIKTRGQQVTLSCSPISGHRSVSWYQQTPGQGLQFLFEYFSETQRNKGNFPGRFSGRQFSNSRSEMNVSTLELGDSALYLCASSFGGGGDGYTFGSGTRLTVV.

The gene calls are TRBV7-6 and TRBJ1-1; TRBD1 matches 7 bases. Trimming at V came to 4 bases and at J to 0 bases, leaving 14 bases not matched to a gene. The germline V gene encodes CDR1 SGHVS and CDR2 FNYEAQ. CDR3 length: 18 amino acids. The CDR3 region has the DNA TGTGCCAGCAGCTACCGACCGGGGGCAGGGGGATTGAACACTGAAGCTTTCTTT. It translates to CASSYRPGAGGLNTEAFF.

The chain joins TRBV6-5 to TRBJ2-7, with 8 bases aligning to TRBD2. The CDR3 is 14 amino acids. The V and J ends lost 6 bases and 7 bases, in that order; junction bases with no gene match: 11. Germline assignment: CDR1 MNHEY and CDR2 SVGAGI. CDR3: CASRFSGVPWEQYF. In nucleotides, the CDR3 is TGTGCCAGCAGATTTAGCGGGGTTCCTTGGGAGCAGTACTTC.

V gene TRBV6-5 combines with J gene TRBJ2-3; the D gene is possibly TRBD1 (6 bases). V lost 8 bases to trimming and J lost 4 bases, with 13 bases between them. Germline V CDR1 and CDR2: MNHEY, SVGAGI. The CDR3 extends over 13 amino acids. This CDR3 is CASRADSPDTQYF. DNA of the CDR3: TGTGCCAGCCGAGCGGACAGTCCAGATACGCAGTATTTT.

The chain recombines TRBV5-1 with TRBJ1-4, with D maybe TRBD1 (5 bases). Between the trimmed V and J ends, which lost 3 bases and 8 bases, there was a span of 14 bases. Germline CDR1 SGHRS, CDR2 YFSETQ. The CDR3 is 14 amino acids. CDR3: CASSWGRADEKLFF. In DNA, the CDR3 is TGCGCCAGCAGCTGGGGCAGGGCGGACGAAAAACTGTTTTTT. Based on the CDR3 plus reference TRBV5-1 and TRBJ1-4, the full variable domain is KAGVTQTPRYLIKTRGQQVTLSCSPISGHRSVSWYQQTPGQGLQFLFEYFSETQRNKGNFPGRFSGRQFSNSRSEMNVSTLELGDSALYLCASSWGRADEKLFFGSGTQLSVL.

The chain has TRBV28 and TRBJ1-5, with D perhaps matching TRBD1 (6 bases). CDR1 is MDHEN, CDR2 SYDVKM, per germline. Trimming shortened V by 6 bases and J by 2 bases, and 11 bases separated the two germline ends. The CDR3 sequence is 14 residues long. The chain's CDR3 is CASSEWTGNQPQHF. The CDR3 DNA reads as TGTGCCAGCAGCGAGTGGACAGGCAATCAGCCCCAGCATTTT.

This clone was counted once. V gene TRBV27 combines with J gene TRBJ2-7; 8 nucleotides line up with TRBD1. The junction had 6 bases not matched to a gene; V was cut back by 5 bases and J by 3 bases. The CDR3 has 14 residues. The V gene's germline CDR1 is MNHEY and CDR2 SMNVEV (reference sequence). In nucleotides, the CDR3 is TGTGCCAGCAGTCCAAGGGACAGGTTCTACGAGCAGTACTTC. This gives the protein CASSPRDRFYEQYF.

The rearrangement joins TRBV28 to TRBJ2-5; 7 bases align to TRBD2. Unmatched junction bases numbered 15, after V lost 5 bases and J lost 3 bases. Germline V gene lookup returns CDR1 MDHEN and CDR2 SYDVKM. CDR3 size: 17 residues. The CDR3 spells CASSPPVGGTPEETQYF. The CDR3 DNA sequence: TGTGCCAGCAGTCCACCGGTGGGGGGGACCCCAGAAGAGACCCAGTACTTC.

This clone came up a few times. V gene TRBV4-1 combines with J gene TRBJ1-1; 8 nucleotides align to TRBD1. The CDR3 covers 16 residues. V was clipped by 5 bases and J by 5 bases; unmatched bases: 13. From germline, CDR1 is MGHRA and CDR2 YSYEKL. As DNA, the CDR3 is TGCGCCAGCAGCGGTCCCGGGACAGGTTTGGGTACTGAAGCTTTCTTT. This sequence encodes CASSGPGTGLGTEAFF.

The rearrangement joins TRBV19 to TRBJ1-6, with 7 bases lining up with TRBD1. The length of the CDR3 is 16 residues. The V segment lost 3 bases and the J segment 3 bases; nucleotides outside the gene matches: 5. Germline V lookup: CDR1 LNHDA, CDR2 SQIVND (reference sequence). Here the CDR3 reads CASSMAAGGYNSPLHF. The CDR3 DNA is TGTGCCAGTAGTATGGCTGCAGGGGGCTATAATTCACCCCTCCACTTT.

The CDR3 loop reads CASRPGGASGDTQYF. The DNA for the CDR3 is TGTGCCTCCCGGCCTGGGGGGGCCTCTGGGGATACGCAGTATTTT. This chain joins TRBV30 and TRBJ2-3, with D maybe TRBD2 (7 bases). Between the trimmed V and J ends, which lost 7 bases and 6 bases, there was a span of 23 bases. This CDR3 is 15 amino acids long. CDR1 is GTSNPN and CDR2 is SVGIG in the germline V gene (reference sequence).

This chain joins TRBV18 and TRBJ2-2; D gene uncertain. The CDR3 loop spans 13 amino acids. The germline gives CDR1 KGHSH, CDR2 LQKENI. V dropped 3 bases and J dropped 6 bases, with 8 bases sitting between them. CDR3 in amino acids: CASSPVSAGELFF. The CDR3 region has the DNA TGTGCCAGCTCACCGGTGTCAGCCGGGGAGCTGTTTTTT.

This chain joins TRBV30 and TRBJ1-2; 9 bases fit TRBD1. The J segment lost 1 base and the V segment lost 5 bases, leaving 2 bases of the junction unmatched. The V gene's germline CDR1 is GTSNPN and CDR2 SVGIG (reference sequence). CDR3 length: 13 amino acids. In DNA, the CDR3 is TGTGCCTGGGGACAGGGGTATAACTATGGCTACACCTTC. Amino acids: CAWGQGYNYGYTF.

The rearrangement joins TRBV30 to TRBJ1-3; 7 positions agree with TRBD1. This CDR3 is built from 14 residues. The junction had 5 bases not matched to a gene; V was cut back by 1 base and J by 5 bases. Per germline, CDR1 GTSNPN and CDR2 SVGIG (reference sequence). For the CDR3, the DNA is TGTGCCTGGAGTGGCGGGGACAGTAGAAACACCATATATTTT. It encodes CAWSGGDSRNTIYF.

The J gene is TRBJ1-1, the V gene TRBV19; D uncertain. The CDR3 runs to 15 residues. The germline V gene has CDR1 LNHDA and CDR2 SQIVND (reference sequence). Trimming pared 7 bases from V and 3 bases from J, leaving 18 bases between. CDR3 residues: CASKARFGRDTEAFF. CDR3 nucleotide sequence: TGTGCCAGTAAGGCGCGTTTTGGGCGAGACACTGAAGCTTTCTTT.

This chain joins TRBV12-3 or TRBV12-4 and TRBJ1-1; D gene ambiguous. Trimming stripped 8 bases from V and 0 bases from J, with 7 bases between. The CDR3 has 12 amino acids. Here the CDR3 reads CASHGVNTEAFF. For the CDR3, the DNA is TGTGCCAGCCATGGAGTGAACACTGAAGCTTTCTTT.

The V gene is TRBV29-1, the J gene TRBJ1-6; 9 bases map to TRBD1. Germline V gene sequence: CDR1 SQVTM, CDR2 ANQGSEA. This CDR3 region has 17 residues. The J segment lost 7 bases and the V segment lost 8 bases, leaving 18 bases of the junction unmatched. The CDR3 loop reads CSLAGTGSNRRNSPLHF. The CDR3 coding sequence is TGCAGCTTAGCCGGGACAGGGAGTAATAGGAGGAATTCACCCCTCCACTTT.

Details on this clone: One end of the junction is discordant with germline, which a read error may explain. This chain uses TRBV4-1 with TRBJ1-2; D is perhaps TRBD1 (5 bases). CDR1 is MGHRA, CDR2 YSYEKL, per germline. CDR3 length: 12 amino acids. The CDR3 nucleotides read TGCGCCAGCAGCCAAGTAGGGGTCGTGCAAATCTTC. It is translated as CASSQVGVVQIF.

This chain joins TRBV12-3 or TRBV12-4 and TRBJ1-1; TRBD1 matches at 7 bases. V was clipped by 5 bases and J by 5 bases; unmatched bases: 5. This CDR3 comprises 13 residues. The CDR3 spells CASSPSRGTEAFF. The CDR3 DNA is TGTGCCAGCAGTCCCTCCAGGGGGACTGAAGCTTTCTTT.

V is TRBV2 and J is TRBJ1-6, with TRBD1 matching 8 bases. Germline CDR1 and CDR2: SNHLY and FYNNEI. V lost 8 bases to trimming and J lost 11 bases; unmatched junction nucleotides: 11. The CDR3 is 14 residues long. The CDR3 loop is CASSPIGGQAPLHF. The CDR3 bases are TGTGCCAGCTCCCCTATCGGGGGACAGGCACCCCTCCACTTT.

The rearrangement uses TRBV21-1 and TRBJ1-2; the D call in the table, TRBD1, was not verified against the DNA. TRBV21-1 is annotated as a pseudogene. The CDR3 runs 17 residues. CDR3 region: CASSKGKQGTPFYGYTF. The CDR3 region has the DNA TGTGCCAGCAGCAAAGGGAAACAGGGAACTCCCTTCTATGGCTACACCTTC.

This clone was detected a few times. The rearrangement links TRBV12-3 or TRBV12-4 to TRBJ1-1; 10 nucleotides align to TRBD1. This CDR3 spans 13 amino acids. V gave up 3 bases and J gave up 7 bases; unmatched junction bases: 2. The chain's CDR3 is CASSFGTGVEAFF. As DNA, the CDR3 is TGTGCCAGCAGTTTTGGGACAGGGGTTGAAGCTTTCTTT.

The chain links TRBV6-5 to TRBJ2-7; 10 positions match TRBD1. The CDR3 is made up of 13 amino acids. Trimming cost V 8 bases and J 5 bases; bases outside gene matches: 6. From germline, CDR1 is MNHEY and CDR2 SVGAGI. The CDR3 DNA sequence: TGTGCCAGCTCCGGGACAGGGGTCGACGAGCAGTACTTC. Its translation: CASSGTGVDEQYF.

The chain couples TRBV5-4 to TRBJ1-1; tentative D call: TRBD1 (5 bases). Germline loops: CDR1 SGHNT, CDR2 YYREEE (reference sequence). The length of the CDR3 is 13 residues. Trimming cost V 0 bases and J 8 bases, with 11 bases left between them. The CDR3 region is CASSLDRGVEAFF. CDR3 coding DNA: TGTGCCAGCAGCTTGGATCGGGGGGTAGAAGCTTTCTTT.